These 2 T cell receptor beta chains were all obtained from the same sample, sequenced in a study of cytomegalovirus exposure and HLA in healthy donors. Use of 60 Vbeta and 13 Jbeta primers characterized the PCR. Only in-frame clones appear in the TCRdb table, and some are missing; sequencing was by immunoSEQ multiplex PCR. The sample yields 100,000 or so clones, 75% seen once. The sample consisted of PBMCs. These receptor sequences come from a man in his fifties in good health and CMV-seronegative.

The CDR3 coding sequence is TGTGCCAGCTCACCAATCAACACCGGCGGAGAGACCCAGTACTTC. Its translation: CASSPINTGGETQYF. The chain combines TRBV18 with TRBJ2-5; D ambiguous. The CDR3 covers 15 residues. Between the trimmed V and J ends, which lost 2 bases and 4 bases, there was a span of 14 bases. Germline lookup yields CDR1 KGHSH and CDR2 LQKENI.

In this sample, this clone turned up once. The chain uses TRBV7-6 and TRBJ2-5; the match to TRBD2 covers 10 bases. The tail of the sequence fits TRBJ2-7 better, so the J call may be wrong. CDR1 and CDR2 (germline): SGHVS, FNYEAQ. This CDR3 contains 14 residues. The CDR3 here is CARRAGGPSNEQYF. The CDR3 DNA reads as TGTGCCAGACGAGCGGGAGGGCCGAGTAACGAGCAGTACTTC.